The 22 T cell receptor beta chains listed next were all sequenced from one sample in a study of cytomegalovirus exposure and HLA in healthy donors (dated by TCRdb to 2016 to 2017). Library preparation was by the immunoSEQ multiplex PCR assay. The multiplex PCR relied on a mix of 60 forward primers for TCR Vbeta segments and 13 reverse primers for TCR Jbeta segments. Imported from immuneACCESS, the table was reduced by TCRdb to in-frame sequences with V and J called. These copies leave out some clones; in studies compared against another copy, an unresolved V gene accounts for under half, and the cause of the remainder is not known. The sample table records about 130,000 clones; about 84% of these occur just once. The ten largest clones add up to approximately 1.1% of the sample. Sequenced material: PBMCs. These receptors all stem from a boy aged 5-17 years in good health and CMV-seronegative.

The chain recombines TRBV27 with TRBJ2-3; TRBD2 might be the D (5 bases). Trimming left V 2 bases short and J 6 bases short, with 21 bases between. Germline CDR1 reads MNHEY; CDR2 reads SMNVEV (reference sequence). This CDR3 has 17 amino acids. The CDR3 loop is CASSLGVGRVDGDTQYF. The CDR3 nucleotides read TGTGCCAGCAGTTTAGGTGTAGGGCGGGTTGACGGGGATACGCAGTATTTT.

The chain recombines TRBV5-4 with TRBJ2-1; 13 nucleotides line up with TRBD2. This CDR3 is 15 amino acids long. After removal of 4 bases from V and 9 bases from J, the junction contained 7 bases not matched to a gene. CDR1 and CDR2 from the germline V gene are SGHNT and YYREEE (reference sequence). In DNA form, the CDR3 reads TGTGCCAGCAGCGGTGGGACTAGCGGGACAGGTGAGCAGTTCTTC. Encoded protein: CASSGGTSGTGEQFF.

The genes are TRBV6-5 and TRBJ1-2, with D possibly matching TRBD1 (6 bases). CDR3 length: 14 residues. CDR1 is MNHEY and CDR2 is SVGAGI in the germline V gene. Trimming took 5 bases from V and 3 from J, leaving 13 bases between them. The CDR3 here is CASSIRGRDYGYTF. The CDR3 region has the DNA TGTGCCAGCAGTATCAGGGGCCGGGACTATGGCTACACCTTC.

The chain couples TRBV7-2 to TRBJ1-1; D is unclear. Germline V CDR1 and CDR2: SGHTA, FQGNSA. CDR3 length equals 11 residues. Trimming removed 7 bases from V and 3 bases from J, with 6 bases in between. The CDR3 reads CASTPDTEAFF. The CDR3, as DNA: TGTGCCAGCACCCCCGACACTGAAGCTTTCTTT.

The V and J genes are TRBV6-6 and TRBJ1-1, with 7 bases matching TRBD1. With V trimmed by 1 base and J by 0 bases, 2 bases remained unmatched. CDR1 is MNHNY and CDR2 is SVGAGI in the germline V gene (reference sequence). The CDR3 runs to 15 residues. DNA of the CDR3: TGTGCCAGCAGTTACTTCAGGGGGGTGAACACTGAAGCTTTCTTT. Translating it yields CASSYFRGVNTEAFF.

The rearrangement links TRBV4-1 to TRBJ2-5; D might be TRBD1 (6 bases). The CDR3 is 15 amino acids. Germline V gene lookup returns CDR1 MGHRA and CDR2 YSYEKL. Trimming stripped 1 base from V and 5 bases from J, with 14 bases between. CDR3 sequence reads: CASSQVGAGMETQYF. The CDR3 DNA reads as TGCGCCAGCAGCCAAGTGGGGGCGGGTATGGAGACCCAGTACTTC.

This sequence joins TRBV7-2 and TRBJ1-4; no definite D call. Germline-derived CDR1 and CDR2 are SGHTA and FQGNSA. The length of the CDR3 is 15 residues. The V and J ends lost 5 bases and 0 bases respectively, with 10 bases between them. The CDR3 coding sequence is TGTGCCAGCAGCCTGGAGGTTGCAACTAATGAAAAACTGTTTTTT. Protein sequence: CASSLEVATNEKLFF.

The rearrangement links TRBV12-5 to TRBJ1-1; D is ambiguous. The CDR3 spans 17 residues. Germline V gene data show CDR1 as LGHNT and CDR2 as FRNRAP. Trimming removed 3 bases from V and 0 bases from J, with 17 bases in between. The CDR3 region has the DNA TGTGCTAGTGGTTTTGGCCCGATCCAACAGATGAACACTGAAGCTTTCTTT. Its translation is CASGFGPIQQMNTEAFF.

J is TRBJ2-7 and V is TRBV4-2; 9 nucleotides agree with TRBD2. V was clipped by 5 bases and J by 6 bases; unmatched bases: 5. The CDR3 has 13 residues. Germline-derived CDR1 and CDR2 are LGHNA and YNFKEQ. The CDR3 sequence: CASSEREAGEQYF. The CDR3 nucleotides are TGTGCCAGCAGCGAGCGGGAGGCCGGCGAGCAGTACTTC.

V gene TRBV6-5 combines with J gene TRBJ1-5, with TRBD1 identical over 9 bases. V shed 5 bases, J shed 7 bases, and the junction held 9 bases outside the gene matches. This CDR3 contains 15 residues. Per the germline V gene, CDR1 is MNHEY and CDR2 is SVGAGI. CDR3 amino acids: CASSNRTGEGQPQHF. DNA for the CDR3: TGTGCCAGCAGTAACCGGACAGGGGAAGGGCAGCCCCAGCATTTT.

The chain recombines TRBV5-6 with TRBJ2-7, with TRBD2 as a possible D gene (5 bases). The V end lost 2 bases, the J end lost 6 bases, and 6 bases lay between the germline ends. Germline V gives CDR1 SGHDT, CDR2 YYEEEE. The CDR3 covers 11 residues. The CDR3 here is CASSFTSEQYF. The CDR3 bases are TGTGCCAGCAGCTTCACTAGCGAGCAGTACTTC.

The rearrangement links TRBV7-9 to TRBJ2-2; D gene ambiguous. Trimming removed 0 bases at V and 6 bases at J, with 8 bases between. CDR1 SEHNR and CDR2 FQNEAQ come from the germline V gene (reference sequence). The CDR3 loop spans 14 amino acids. CDR3 in DNA: TGTGCCAGCAGCTTAGCGCAGGTGGCCGGGGAGCTGTTTTTT. Its protein product is CASSLAQVAGELFF.

The V gene is TRBV4-2, the J gene TRBJ2-7; TRBD2 matches 12 bases. The CDR3 is 15 residues long. CDR1 and CDR2 (germline): LGHNA, YNFKEQ. Trimming took 1 base from V and 7 from J; bases not matched to a gene: 5. The DNA of the CDR3 is TGTGCCAGCAGCCAAGGACTAGCGGGAGTGAGTGAGCAGTACTTC. It codes for CASSQGLAGVSEQYF.

The rearrangement links TRBV29-1 to TRBJ2-3; 14 nucleotides agree with TRBD2. Germline loops: CDR1 SQVTM, CDR2 ANQGSEA. V shed 6 bases and J 0 bases; nucleotides not matched to a gene: 5. CDR3 length equals 16 residues. The CDR3 spells CSVGGLAGASTDTQYF. The CDR3 DNA follows: TGCAGCGTGGGGGGACTAGCGGGAGCCAGCACAGATACGCAGTATTTT.

This clone is a singleton in its sample. The chain joins TRBV15 to TRBJ2-3; TRBD2 is a possible D gene (5 bases). The CDR3 covers 13 residues. Germline lookup yields CDR1 LNHNV and CDR2 YYDKDF (reference sequence). V was trimmed by 8 bases and J by 4 bases, leaving 13 bases between them. CDR3 DNA sequence: TGTGCCACCGCACTCGGGAATGCAGATACGCAGTATTTT. Protein product: CATALGNADTQYF.

This chain joins TRBV5-5 and TRBJ2-5; maybe TRBD1 (6 bases). V was clipped by 4 bases and J by 3 bases, with 13 bases between them. CDR1 and CDR2 from the germline V gene are SGHKS and YYEKEE (reference sequence). The CDR3 contains 14 residues. CDR3 loop: CASSPGTTKETQYF. The CDR3 DNA reads TGTGCCAGCAGCCCCGGGACAACCAAAGAGACCCAGTACTTC.

This chain joins TRBV7-8 and TRBJ2-3, with TRBD1 as a possible D gene (6 bases). The CDR3 is 14 amino acids. Germline V lookup: CDR1 SGHVS, CDR2 FQNEAQ. Trimming took 1 base from V and 2 from J, leaving 7 bases between them. The CDR3 region has the DNA TGTGCCAGCAGCTTAGGGACAGTCACAGATACGCAGTATTTT. This encodes CASSLGTVTDTQYF.

J is TRBJ2-3 and V is TRBV30; the match to TRBD2 covers 12 bases. Germline loops: CDR1 GTSNPN, CDR2 SVGIG (reference sequence). Losses at the gene ends were 5 bases for V and 2 bases for J; bases not matched to a gene: 17. The CDR3 spans 19 residues. The CDR3 reads CAWFLLGTSGPVSTDTQYF. The CDR3 DNA sequence: TGTGCCTGGTTTCTCTTGGGGACTAGCGGGCCCGTTTCCACAGATACGCAGTATTTT. Complete variable domain (other parts from reference TRBV30 and TRBJ2-3): SQTIHQWPATLVQPVGSPLSLECTVEGTSNPNLYWYRQAAGRGLQLLFYSVGIGQISSEVPQNLSASRPQDRQFILSSKKLLLSDSGFYLCAWFLLGTSGPVSTDTQYFGPGTRLTVL.

The chain carries TRBV27 and TRBJ2-2; tentatively, D is TRBD1 (5 bases). V lost 10 bases and J lost 3, with 9 bases in between. The germline gives CDR1 MNHEY, CDR2 SMNVEV (reference sequence). The CDR3 is 12 residues long. The CDR3 is CATRQYTGELFF. Here the CDR3 DNA reads TGTGCCACCAGACAGTACACCGGGGAGCTGTTTTTT.

CDR3 DNA sequence: TGTGCCAGCATCTGGCAGGGGACAGATACGCAGTATTTT. Encoded protein: CASIWQGTDTQYF. This chain connects TRBV6-1 to TRBJ2-3; maybe TRBD1 (6 bases). CDR3 length equals 13 residues. Germline CDR1 MNHNS, CDR2 SASEGT. V was clipped by 7 bases and J by 3 bases, with 11 bases between them.

The CDR3 here is CASSYSAAGNTIYF. In DNA, the CDR3 is TGTGCCAGCAGTTACTCGGCGGCTGGAAACACCATATATTTT. The V call is TRBV6-6, the J call TRBJ1-3, with D unresolved. CDR3 size: 14 residues. Germline loops: CDR1 MNHNY, CDR2 SVGAGI (reference sequence). V shed 0 bases and J shed 2 bases, with 5 bases lying between them.

The chain couples TRBV27 to TRBJ2-2; 10 nucleotides agree with TRBD2. Trimming cost V 2 bases and J 0 bases; bases outside gene matches: 9. Germline-derived CDR1 and CDR2 are MNHEY and SMNVEV (reference sequence). This CDR3 spans 19 amino acids. CDR3 coding DNA: TGTGCCAGCAGTTTAGATGAGAGACTAGCGGGCTCGAACACCGGGGAGCTGTTTTTT. Translated: CASSLDERLAGSNTGELFF.